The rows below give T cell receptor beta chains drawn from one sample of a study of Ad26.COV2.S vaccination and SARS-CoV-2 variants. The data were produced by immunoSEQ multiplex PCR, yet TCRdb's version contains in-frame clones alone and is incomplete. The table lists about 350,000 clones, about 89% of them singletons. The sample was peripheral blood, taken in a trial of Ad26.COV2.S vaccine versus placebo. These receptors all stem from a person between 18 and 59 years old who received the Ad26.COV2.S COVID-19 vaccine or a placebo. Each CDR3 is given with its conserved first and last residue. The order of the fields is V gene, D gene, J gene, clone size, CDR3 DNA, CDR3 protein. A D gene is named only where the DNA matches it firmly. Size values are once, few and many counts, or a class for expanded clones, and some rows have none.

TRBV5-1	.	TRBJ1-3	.	TGCGCCAGCAGCCTAGACGTCTCTGGAAACACCATATATTTT	CASSLDVSGNTIYF
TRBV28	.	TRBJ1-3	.	TGTGCCAGCAGTGTTGAGGGGGTTCGCTCTGGAAACACCATATATTTT	CASSVEGVRSGNTIYF
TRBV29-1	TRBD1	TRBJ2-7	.	TGCAGCGTGCGGGGACAGGGGAGCTACGAGCAGTACTTC	CSVRGQGSYEQYF
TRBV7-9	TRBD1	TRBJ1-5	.	TGTGCCAGCAGCTTAGGCCGACAGGGGGAGGGCAATCAGCCCCAGCATTTT	CASSLGRQGEGNQPQHF
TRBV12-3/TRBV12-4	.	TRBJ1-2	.	TGTGCCAGCAGTCCTATGGAGACCCATGGCTACACCTTC	CASSPMETHGYTF
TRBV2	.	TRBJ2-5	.	TGTGCCAGCAGTGGACAGGAGGGAGAGACCCAGTACTTC	CASSGQEGETQYF
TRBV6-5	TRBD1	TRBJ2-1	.	TGTGCCATCCGGACAGGTTCGCTGTATGAGCAGTTCTTC	CAIRTGSLYEQFF
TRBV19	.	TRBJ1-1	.	TGTGCCAGTACCCCCCGGGGCAGGGGTTACGGGGCGAACACTGAAGCTTTCTTT	CASTPRGRGYGANTEAFF
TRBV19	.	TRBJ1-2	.	TGTGCCAGTAGTATAAGACAAAACTATGGCTACACCTTC	CASSIRQNYGYTF
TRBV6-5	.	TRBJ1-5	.	TGTGCCACCACCTCAGGGCGGGATAGCAATCAGCCCCAGCATTTT	CATTSGRDSNQPQHF
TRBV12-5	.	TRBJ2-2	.	TGTGCTAGTGGTTTGGTCGGGGCTGCGAACACCGGGGAGCTGTTTTTT	CASGLVGAANTGELFF
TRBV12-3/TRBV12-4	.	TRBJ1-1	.	TGTGCCAGCAGTTTACTGAACACTGAAGCTTTCTTT	CASSLLNTEAFF
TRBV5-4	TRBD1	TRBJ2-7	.	TGTGCCAGCAGGAAACAGGGGATTAGCGACGAGCAGTACTTC	CASRKQGISDEQYF
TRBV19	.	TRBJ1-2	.	TGTGCCAGTAATGAGGGGGGCTATGGCTACACCTTC	CASNEGGYGYTF
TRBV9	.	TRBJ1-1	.	TGTGCCAGCAGCGTAGAGGAATGGGGGGGCCAGCGGAACACTGAAGCTTTCTTT	CASSVEEWGGQRNTEAFF
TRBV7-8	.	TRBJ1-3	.	TGTGCCAGCAGCTTGACAGGCGATGGAAACACCATATATTTT	CASSLTGDGNTIYF
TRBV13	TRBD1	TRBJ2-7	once	TGTGCCAGCAGGGCATCCGGGACAGGAAGGAGAGGATACGAGCAGTACTTC	CASRASGTGRRGYEQYF
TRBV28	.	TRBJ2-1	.	TGTGCCAGCAGAGGACTGGAATCCTACAATGAGCAGTTCTTC	CASRGLESYNEQFF
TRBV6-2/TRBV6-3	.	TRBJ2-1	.	TGTGCCAGCAGTTACTTGGAGGGAGACATATACAATGAGCAGTTCTTC	CASSYLEGDIYNEQFF
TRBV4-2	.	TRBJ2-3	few	TGTGCCAGCAGCCAAGACCGACGCATCACAGATACGCAGTATTTT	CASSQDRRITDTQYF
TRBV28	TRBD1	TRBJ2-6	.	TGTGCCAGCAGGCAAGGGACAGGGAACCCTGGGGCCAACGTCCTGACTTTC	CASRQGTGNPGANVLTF
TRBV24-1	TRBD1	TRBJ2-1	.	TGTGCCACCAGTGAGGCAACAGGGGACAATGAGCAGTTCTTC	CATSEATGDNEQFF
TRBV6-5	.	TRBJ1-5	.	TGTGCCAGCAGTTACTCGAGGAATCAGCCCCAGCATTTT	CASSYSRNQPQHF
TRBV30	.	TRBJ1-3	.	TGTGCCTGGAGTGTAAAAGGGGGAGATGCTGGAAACACCATATATTTT	CAWSVKGGDAGNTIYF
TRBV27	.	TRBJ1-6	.	TGTGCCAGCAGTTTCCGCGGCGGACGGGACTATAATTCACCCCTCCACTTT	CASSFRGGRDYNSPLHF
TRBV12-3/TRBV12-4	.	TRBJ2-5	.	TGTGCCAGCAGTTTCATCAAGGAGACCCAGTACTTC	CASSFIKETQYF
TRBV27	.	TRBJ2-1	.	TGTGCCAGTAAAGAGCGGGCACCATACAATGAGCAGTTCTTC	CASKERAPYNEQFF
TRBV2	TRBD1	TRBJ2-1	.	TGTGCCAGCAGTGTGAGGGACAGGATTTACAATGAGCAGTTCTTC	CASSVRDRIYNEQFF
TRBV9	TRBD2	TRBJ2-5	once	TGTGCCAGCAGCAGCAGTAGTGGGACTAGCGGGAGGGCCCGGGAGACCCAGTACTTC	CASSSSSGTSGRARETQYF
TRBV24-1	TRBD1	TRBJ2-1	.	TGTGCCACCAGTGATGTAAACAGGGGGGTCTACAATGAGCAGTTCTTC	CATSDVNRGVYNEQFF
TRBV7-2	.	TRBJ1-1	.	TGTGCCAGCAGCTTAGGGGGAAGGGGAAAAACTGAAGCTTTCTTT	CASSLGGRGKTEAFF
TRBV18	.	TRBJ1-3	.	TGTGCCAGCTCACCAATCCTCGCAGTAAAAAGCTCTGGAAACACCATATATTTT	CASSPILAVKSSGNTIYF
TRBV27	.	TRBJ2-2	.	TGTGCCAGCAGTTTTTTGAACACCGGGGAGCTGTTTTTT	CASSFLNTGELFF
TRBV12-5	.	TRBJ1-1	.	TGTGCTAGTGGTTTGGACAGTTACACTGAAGCTTTCTTT	CASGLDSYTEAFF
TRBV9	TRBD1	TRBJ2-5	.	TGTGCCAGCAGCGCTACAGGGGTGGAGACCCAGTACTTC	CASSATGVETQYF
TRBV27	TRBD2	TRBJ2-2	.	TGTGCCAGCTCCCCTAGCGGGAGGAGCGACGGGGAGCTGTTTTTT	CASSPSGRSDGELFF
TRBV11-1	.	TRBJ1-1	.	TGTGCCAGCAGCTCCCCGACCGCTCCAATACTAGCTTTCTTT	CASSSPTAPILAFF
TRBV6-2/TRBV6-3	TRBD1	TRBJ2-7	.	TGTGCCAGCAGCCTAAGACAGGGTAGGCTATACGAGCAGTACTTC	CASSLRQGRLYEQYF
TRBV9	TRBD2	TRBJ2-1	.	TGTGCCAGCAGCGGTAGCGGGAGAGTCTCCTACAATGAGCAGTTCTTC	CASSGSGRVSYNEQFF
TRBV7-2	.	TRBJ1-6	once	TGTGCCAGCAGCTGGGAAGTCAATTCACCCCTCCACTTT	CASSWEVNSPLHF
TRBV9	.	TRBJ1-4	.	TGTGCCAGCAGCGTAGATGGCAGCCTTAATGAAAAACTGTTTTTT	CASSVDGSLNEKLFF
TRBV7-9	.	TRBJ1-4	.	TGTGCCAGCAGCGCCCGGACGGATGAAAAACTGTTTTTT	CASSARTDEKLFF
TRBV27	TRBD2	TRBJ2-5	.	TGTGCCAGCAGTTTGGGTCCGCCTTTAGCGGGAAGAGGGCAAGAGACCCAGTACTTC	CASSLGPPLAGRGQETQYF
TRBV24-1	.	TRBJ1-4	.	TGTGCCACCAGTGATTCTACAGGAGAAAATGAAAAACTGTTTTTT	CATSDSTGENEKLFF
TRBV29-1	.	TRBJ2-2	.	TGCAGCGTTGAAGATGTCAGGGAAACCGGGGAGCTGTTTTTT	CSVEDVRETGELFF
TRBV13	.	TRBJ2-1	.	TGTGCCAGCAGCTTTGGCTACAATGAGCAGTTCTTC	CASSFGYNEQFF
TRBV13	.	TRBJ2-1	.	TGTGCCAGCAGTGGAGAGGGGTTCGGTGAGCAGTTCTTC	CASSGEGFGEQFF
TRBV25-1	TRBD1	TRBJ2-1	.	TGTGCCAGCCTGGGACAGGGCTCCTACAATGAGCAGTTCTTC	CASLGQGSYNEQFF
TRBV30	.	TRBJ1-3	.	TGTGCCTGGAGTGTACCTAGGGTTTCGGGAAACACCATATATTTT	CAWSVPRVSGNTIYF
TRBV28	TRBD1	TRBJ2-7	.	TGTGCCAGCAGCCCGGGACAGGACTACTACGAGCAGTACTTC	CASSPGQDYYEQYF
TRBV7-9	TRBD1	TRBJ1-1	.	TGTGCCAGCAGCTTAGGGAGGGGGCTGGCTGAAGCTTTCTTT	CASSLGRGLAEAFF
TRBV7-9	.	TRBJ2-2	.	TGTGCCAGCAGCTCGGAGGGGGGGCCCGGGGAGCTGTTTTTT	CASSSEGGPGELFF
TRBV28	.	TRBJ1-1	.	TGTGCCAGCAGTTTGGAGGGGCGAGGAACTGAAGCTTTCTTT	CASSLEGRGTEAFF
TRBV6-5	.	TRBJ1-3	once	TGTGCCACCAGCAGGAGTAGCTCTGGAAACACCATATATTTT	CATSRSSSGNTIYF
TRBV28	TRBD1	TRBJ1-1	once	TGTGCCAGCAGCCCGACAGGGGACACTGAAGCTTTCTTT	CASSPTGDTEAFF
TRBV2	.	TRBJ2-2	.	TGTGCCAGCCGACAGTACGCCAACACCGGGGAGCTGTTTTTT	CASRQYANTGELFF
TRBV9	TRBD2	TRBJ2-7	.	TGTGCCAGCAGCGTAGATGGAGCGGGACTCTCCTACGAGCAGTACTTC	CASSVDGAGLSYEQYF
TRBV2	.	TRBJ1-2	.	TGTGCCAGCAGTGTGGTCAGGGAGGGCTATGGCTACACCTTC	CASSVVREGYGYTF
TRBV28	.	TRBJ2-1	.	TGTGCCAGCAGTCAACACCCCATTCGGGACCTATCCTACAATGAGCAGTTCTTC	CASSQHPIRDLSYNEQFF
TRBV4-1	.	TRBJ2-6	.	TGCGCCAGCAGCCCGATGCAAGGGGCGGCGGGGGCCAACGTCCTGACTTTC	CASSPMQGAAGANVLTF